This T cell receptor beta chain was sequenced in a study of neurological immune-mediated disorders (dated by TCRdb to between 2019 and 2020). Regarding the complete study: Among the 35 or so multiple sclerosis patients, roughly 31 had relapsing-remitting MS and 3 had secondary progressive MS. The cohort comprised some 71 subjects: roughly 15 HAM/TSP patients, 34 multiple sclerosis patients and 20 healthy controls. Peripheral blood TCR-beta repertoires from HTLV-I-associated myelopathy (HAM/TSP) patients, multiple sclerosis patients and healthy controls were compared by UMI-based sequencing. The 106 TCR-beta libraries covered PBMC samples along with longitudinal samples, technical triplicates, and paired sorted CD4+ and CD8+ T-cell subsets.

To synthesize cDNA, template-switch 5'RACE was performed with a primer carrying a 10-nucleotide random unique molecular identifier so that each TCR transcript was tagged. Every sequencing run covered 15-18 subjects and yielded more than 200 million TCR-beta sequences. The RNeasy kit was used for extraction of total RNA. Using the KAPA Real-time Library Amplification kit, TCR-beta VDJ regions were amplified with primers for the TCR constant region and the 5'RACE anchor. A first PCR added sample indexes and Illumina adaptors, and a second PCR then raised library yield. After Ampure bead purification, the roughly 650 bp TCR product was size-selected on a 2% E-gel SizeSelection system. Library quality was checked on a Bioanalyzer, concentration was measured with Qubit, and libraries were quantified with the Kapa Library Quantification kit before pooling. Paired-end 2 x 150 bp sequencing of the libraries was performed on an Illumina HiSeq 2500. To increase sequence diversity, 25-30% phiX was spiked into each library pool. Per the source publication's procedure: Quality-filtered reads were processed with the UMI-based MiGEC pipeline, which removed over 75% of raw TCR sequences during error correction. IMGT germline references were used for alignment of VDJ genes, and clonotypes were defined by a unique CDR3 amino acid sequence together with V-J genes. Clonal expansion, Shannon diversity, and CDR3 relatedness (CalcPairwiseDistances, ClusterSamples) were evaluated with VDJtools, and phylogenetic trees were built with CLCbio workbench. Expanded clones were defined as having at least 8 unique UMIs, based on coefficient-of-variation modelling across technical triplicates. The raw public reads went through TCRdb reprocessing: fastp at Q25, MiXCR clone calling, in-frame beta chains kept. Rows are combined by CDR3 protein, so each entry shows the most common genes and DNA. Clone size and V and J calls follow TCRdb, not the original study. This sample gives tens of thousands of distinct CDR3 sequences in total; roughly 4.4% of them show up just once. The top ten clones comprise roughly 6% of the sample.

What the study reported, not specific to this receptor: No identical CDR3 amino acid sequences were shared among expanded clones across subjects, suggesting private TCR-beta repertoires in all groups. The highest TCR clonal expansion was observed in HAM/TSP patients, whereas the lowest was observed in MS patients, even when compared with healthy controls. Phylogenetic analysis grouped repertoires from 18 of 34 MS patients into a cluster of related CDR3 sequences, suggesting a possible repertoire-level signature. No clinical or MRI features were associated with the MS cluster, and the authors said that larger cohorts are needed.

For the unsorted PBMC libraries, 2 million PBMCs were stored in RNAlater at -80 degrees C until RNA extraction and were used to generate the libraries. Multiple sclerosis patients were enrolled in a US clinical protocol under which disease progression was evaluated by magnetic resonance imaging. Peripheral blood was subjected to Ficoll-Hypaque density gradient centrifugation to isolate PBMCs, which were then cryopreserved in liquid nitrogen. According to the germline V gene (reference sequence), CDR1 reads DFQATT and CDR2 reads SNEGSKA. Including cysteine and phenylalanine, the CDR3 has 15 amino acids. CDR3 DNA only is kept here, 45 bases in frame from base 1. V was cut back by 1 base and J by 2 bases, leaving a gap of 14 bases between them. At least ten counts were recorded for this clonotype. Which antigen it targets is not known. There are no base qualities to consult, and no much larger clone falls within one base.

The specimen sequenced was PBMCs. This chain is built from TRBV20-1 and TRBJ1-1, with a tentative D gene TRBD1 over 5 matching bases. This clonotype originated in a woman in her sixties with multiple sclerosis. The DNA sequence is as follows: TGCAGTGCTAGAGGCGCAGGGTGGGGCAACACTGAAGCTTTCTTT. Translated, this is CSARGAGWGNTEAFF.